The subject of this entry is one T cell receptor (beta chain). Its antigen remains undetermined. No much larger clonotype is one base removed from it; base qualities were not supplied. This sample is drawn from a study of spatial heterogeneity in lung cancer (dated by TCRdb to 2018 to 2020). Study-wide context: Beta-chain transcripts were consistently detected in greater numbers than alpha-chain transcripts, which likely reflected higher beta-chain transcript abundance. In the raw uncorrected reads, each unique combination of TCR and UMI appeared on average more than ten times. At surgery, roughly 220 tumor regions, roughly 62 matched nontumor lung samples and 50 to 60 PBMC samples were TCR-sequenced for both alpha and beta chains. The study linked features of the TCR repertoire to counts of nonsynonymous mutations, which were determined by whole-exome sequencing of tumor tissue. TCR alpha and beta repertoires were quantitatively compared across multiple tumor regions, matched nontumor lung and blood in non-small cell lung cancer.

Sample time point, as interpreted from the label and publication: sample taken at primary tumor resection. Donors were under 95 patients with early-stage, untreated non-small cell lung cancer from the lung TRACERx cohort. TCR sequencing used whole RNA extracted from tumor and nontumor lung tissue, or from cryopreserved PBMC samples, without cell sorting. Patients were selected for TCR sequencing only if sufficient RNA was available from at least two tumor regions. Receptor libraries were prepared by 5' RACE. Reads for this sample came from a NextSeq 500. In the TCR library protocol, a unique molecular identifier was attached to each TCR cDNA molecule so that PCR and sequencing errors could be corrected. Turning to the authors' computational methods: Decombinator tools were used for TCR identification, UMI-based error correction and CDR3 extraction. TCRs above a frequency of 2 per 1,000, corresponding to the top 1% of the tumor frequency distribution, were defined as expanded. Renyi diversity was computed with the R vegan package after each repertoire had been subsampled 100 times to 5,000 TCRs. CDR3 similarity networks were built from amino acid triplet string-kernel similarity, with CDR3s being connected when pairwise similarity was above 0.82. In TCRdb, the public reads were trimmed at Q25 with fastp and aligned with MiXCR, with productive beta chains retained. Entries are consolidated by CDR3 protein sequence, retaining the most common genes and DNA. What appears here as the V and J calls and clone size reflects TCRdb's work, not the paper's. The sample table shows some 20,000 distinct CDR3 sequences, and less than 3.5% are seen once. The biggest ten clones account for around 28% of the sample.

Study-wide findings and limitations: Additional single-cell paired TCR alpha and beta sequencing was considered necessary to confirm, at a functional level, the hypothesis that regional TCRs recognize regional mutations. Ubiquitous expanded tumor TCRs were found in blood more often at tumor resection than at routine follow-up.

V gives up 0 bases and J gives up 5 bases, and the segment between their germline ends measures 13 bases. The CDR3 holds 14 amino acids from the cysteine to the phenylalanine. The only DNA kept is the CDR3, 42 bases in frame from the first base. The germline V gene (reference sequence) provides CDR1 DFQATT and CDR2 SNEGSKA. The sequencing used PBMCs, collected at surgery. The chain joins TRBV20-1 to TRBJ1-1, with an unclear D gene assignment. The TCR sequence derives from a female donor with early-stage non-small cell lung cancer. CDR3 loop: CSARDTTLMTEAFF. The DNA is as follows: TGCAGTGCTAGAGACACCACTTTGATGACTGAAGCTTTCTTT.